This T cell receptor (beta chain) is drawn from a study of T cells expressing NK-cell markers (dated by TCRdb to between 2020 and 2021). Background on the whole study: In sorted CD3+CD56+NKG2C+, CD3+CD56+NKG2C- and CD3+CD56-NKG2C+ T-cell subsets from several donors, TCR beta-chain repertoires were profiled. Seven of the eight sequenced donors were HCMV-seropositive and one was HCMV-seronegative. All eight donors whose samples were sequenced were randomly selected healthy volunteers, three of them men and five women. The libraries were sequenced on Illumina HiSeq 2000/2500, MiSeq or NextSeq, producing 2 x 150 bp reads.

Worth noting for this clonotype: The specificity of this receptor is unknown.

The investigation overall reported the following: Whether the expanded NKG2C-expressing T cell clones were specific for HCMV antigens was left unclear. Those dominant clonotypes were again the most abundant among CD3+CD56-NKG2C+ cells in a handful of donors, at 28.3-60.1%. In five to seven donors, the dominant CD3+CD56+NKG2C+ clonotypes were found to rank among the top 10 CD8+ clonotypes and to make up roughly 1.0-8% of CD8+ T cells.

Data came from an Illumina HiSeq 2000. The TCR beta cDNA libraries were made using 5'RACE template switching, a step that added both a universal primer site and unique molecular identifiers. Priming for cDNA synthesis came from the TCR beta constant segment, and two successive PCR amplification steps followed. The original methods were these. MIGEC was used to demultiplex reads and group reads by UMI, and MiTCR was used to assemble and quantify clonotypes. To exclude erroneous sequences, any TCR cDNA sequence not supported by at least two reads was discarded. Downstream repertoire analysis used the tcR package, and clonotypes were matched across fractions by CDR3 nucleotide sequence plus V segment. Antigen specificity was annotated against VDJdb with VDJmatch, allowing one amino acid substitution in CDR3. TCRdb reprocessed the public reads and reports one entry per CDR3 protein sequence, without DNA. TCRdb's processing, not the authors' own work, is the source of the V and J calls. The sample table includes 140,000 to 150,000 distinct CDR3 sequences. The ten biggest clones cover roughly 12% of the sample.

CDR1 MNHEY and CDR2 SVGAGI were looked up in the germline V gene. Counted from cysteine to phenylalanine, this CDR3 has 16 amino acids. DNA is not on record. To determine HCMV serostatus, a commercial ELISA kit was used to detect HCMV-specific IgG in serum. Peripheral blood mononuclear cells were isolated from blood by Ficoll density gradient centrifugation. Sample: blood T cells: a sorted CD56 or NKG2C T cell subset, CD4+ or CD8+ T cells, or bulk PBMC T cells (not recorded which). The chain employs TRBV6-5 and TRBJ1-4. The clonotype was recovered from a young man in good health. Donor details come from another sample of the same person, matched by shared clones. The CDR3 protein is CASSSKDGATNEKLFF.